This is a list of T cell receptor beta chains from one sample in a study of blood T cells in healthy people across ages. TCRdb passed the 5' RACE reads through MiXCR, listing each CDR3 protein once. The sample contains some 900,000 distinct CDR3 sequences, approximately 49% of which appear only once. The specimen sequenced was blood. The source is a man under 40 in good health. Both conserved end residues are part of each CDR3. The D gene is left open where the match is weak. Not all rows give a size; the values are once, few, many and, for expanded clones, a class.

clone size | J gene | V gene | D gene | CDR3 protein | CDR3 DNA
. | TRBJ1-1 | TRBV11-2 | TRBD1 | CASSPGLDRGLHTEAFF | TGTGCCAGCAGCCCGGGTCTGGACAGGGGGCTGCACACTGAAGCTTTCTTT
many | TRBJ1-2 | TRBV20-1 | . | CSASEGRVSGYTF | TGCAGTGCTAGTGAGGGGCGTGTGAGTGGCTACACCTTC
. | TRBJ2-3 | TRBV20-1 | . | CSAHGGVGVNTDTQYF | TGCAGTGCCCATGGTGGCGTGGGGGTTAACACAGATACGCAGTATTTT
. | TRBJ2-5 | TRBV20-1 | . | CRANPQETQYF | TGCAGGGCTAACCCGCAGGAGACCCAGTACTTC
many | TRBJ2-3 | TRBV6-2/TRBV6-3 | . | CASSYGQATDTQYF | TGTGCCAGCAGTTACGGGCAGGCCACAGATACGCAGTATTTT
. | TRBJ2-7 | TRBV28 | . | CASSFPGAQYYEQYF | TGTGCCAGCAGTTTTCCGGGGGCCCAATACTACGAGCAGTACTTC
. | TRBJ1-4 | TRBV7-2 | . | CASSLDQGNGKLFF | TGTGCCAGCAGCTTAGATCAGGGTAACGGAAAACTGTTTTTT
. | TRBJ2-4 | TRBV3-1 | . | CASSQVEGVGIGQYF | TGTGCCAGCAGCCAAGTAGAGGGAGTGGGGATCGGGCAGTACTTC
. | TRBJ2-5 | TRBV3-1 | TRBD1 | CASMETGGQTQYF | TGTGCCAGCATGGAAACAGGGGGACAGACCCAGTACTTC
. | TRBJ2-7 | TRBV9 | TRBD1 | CASSVGQGRYEQYF | TGTGCCAGCAGCGTAGGACAGGGGAGGTACGAGCAGTACTTC
. | TRBJ1-5 | TRBV28 | . | CASSLIAPLRGGNSNQPQHF | TGTGCCAGCAGTCTTATAGCCCCCCTTCGGGGAGGGAATAGCAATCAGCCCCAGCATTTT
. | TRBJ2-5 | TRBV15 | TRBD1 | CATSKRTGAETQYF | TGTGCCACCAGCAAAAGAACAGGGGCTGAGACCCAGTACTTC
many | TRBJ2-7 | TRBV10-3 | TRBD2 | CAIREEGLAGYEQYF | TGTGCCATCAGGGAGGAGGGACTAGCGGGTTACGAGCAGTACTTC
. | TRBJ1-5 | TRBV28 | TRBD1 | CASSRDREGQPQHF | TGTGCCAGCAGCCGGGACAGGGAGGGTCAGCCCCAGCATTTT
. | TRBJ2-1 | TRBV20-1 | TRBD1 | CSAGQGADNEQFF | TGCAGTGCCGGACAGGGGGCGGATAATGAGCAGTTCTTC
few | TRBJ1-6 | TRBV5-1 | . | CASSLEGQLDSPLHF | TGCGCCAGCAGCTTGGAGGGGCAGTTGGATTCACCCCTCCACTTT
. | TRBJ1-2 | TRBV6-2/TRBV6-3 | . | CASSYSGIVYGYTF | TGTGCCAGCAGTTACTCAGGGATTGTCTATGGCTACACCTTC
. | TRBJ2-3 | TRBV29-1 | . | CSVENARPDTQYF | TGCAGCGTTGAAAACGCCCGGCCAGATACGCAGTATTTT
few | TRBJ2-1 | TRBV5-1 | . | CASSRFNGGSSYNEQFF | TGCGCCAGCAGCCGGTTTAACGGAGGTAGCTCCTACAATGAGCAGTTCTTC
. | TRBJ1-2 | TRBV5-1 | TRBD1 | CASSSSPGTGLYGYTF | TGCGCCAGCAGCTCTTCCCCCGGGACAGGCCTCTATGGCTACACCTTC
. | TRBJ2-7 | TRBV6-1 | . | CASSEAGTGFEQYF | TGTGCCAGCAGTGAAGCTGGGACGGGGTTCGAGCAGTACTTC
many | TRBJ1-2 | TRBV6-2/TRBV6-3 | . | CASSYPAGAAGYTF | TGTGCCAGCAGTTACCCGGCAGGGGCCGCTGGCTACACCTTC
few | TRBJ2-3 | TRBV15 | . | CATSRGGGPSDTQYF | TGTGCCACCAGCAGAGGTGGAGGGCCGTCAGATACGCAGTATTTT